Each of the 19 T cell receptor beta chains below was sequenced from the same sample in a study of type 1 regulatory T cells. For these receptors, no antigen is known. One entry per CDR3 protein results from TCRdb running MiXCR on the reads. This table has about 62,000 distinct CDR3 sequences, approximately 60% appearing once. The sample comprised cultured non-Tr1 T cells, either the whole culture or a sorted T cell fraction (not recorded which). These receptors came from a human donor in good health.

This clonotype was recorded a few times. This chain joins TRBV4-1 and TRBJ2-1; no firm D call. V was pared by 0 bases and J by 9 bases, with 9 bases between. The length of the CDR3 is 13 residues. Germline CDR1 is MGHRA and CDR2 is YSYEKL. The CDR3 bases are TGCGCCAGCAGCCAAGATTTTACACGTGAGCAGTTCTTC. It codes for CASSQDFTREQFF.

V is TRBV7-9 and J is TRBJ2-1; 8 bases are a match to TRBD1. Germline-derived CDR1 and CDR2 are SEHNR and FQNEAQ (reference sequence). The CDR3 length is 17 residues. The V segment lost 2 bases and the J segment 7 bases; nucleotides outside the gene matches: 13. In nucleotides, the CDR3 is TGTGCCAGCAGCTTAACAGGGTCAGGGGGCGATGGTAATGAGCAGTTCTTC. Protein product: CASSLTGSGGDGNEQFF.

The genes are TRBV11-2 and TRBJ2-4, with 7 bases that match TRBD1. There are 22 residues in the CDR3. CDR1 and CDR2 from the germline V gene are SGHAT and FQNNGV. V dropped 2 bases and J dropped 6; count of bases not matched to a gene: 28. For the CDR3, the DNA is TGTGCCAGCAGCTTAAGGGGGCTGGTCCACGCCGGAGCTAGGGGAAGAACAAACATTCAGTACTTC. Protein sequence: CASSLRGLVHAGARGRTNIQYF.

V is TRBV12-3 or TRBV12-4 and J is TRBJ2-2; 7 nucleotides match TRBD2. This CDR3 contains 14 residues. The J segment lost 6 bases and the V segment lost 8 bases, leaving 9 bases of the junction unmatched. CDR3 in DNA: TGTGCCAGCCTCCCTGGGCTAGCGGCCGGGGAGCTGTTTTTT. It is translated as CASLPGLAAGELFF.

The genes are TRBV7-9 and TRBJ2-5; no firm D call. V lost 6 bases, J lost 3 bases, and 8 bases lay in between. This CDR3 is 12 amino acids long. Germline loops: CDR1 SEHNR, CDR2 FQNEAQ (reference sequence). The CDR3 sequence is CASRRTEETQYF. As DNA, the CDR3 is TGTGCCAGCAGACGGACGGAAGAGACCCAGTACTTC.

The chain uses TRBV5-1 and TRBJ1-6, with TRBD1 matching over 8 bases. Germline loops: CDR1 SGHRS, CDR2 YFSETQ. CDR3 length: 15 residues. Germline trimming cut 6 bases from V and 8 bases from J; bases unmatched to any gene: 10. As DNA, the CDR3 is TGCGCCAGCACCCCAGAGGCAGGGGGCGATTCACCCCTCCACTTT. Its protein product is CASTPEAGGDSPLHF.

CDR3 sequence: CASSQGGMRAEQYF. CDR3 nucleotides: TGTGCCAGCAGCCAGGGTGGAATGCGCGCCGAGCAGTACTTC. The V and J genes are TRBV6-5 and TRBJ2-7; possible D gene TRBD1, 5 bases. V was cut by 6 bases and J by 6 bases, with 18 bases left in between. The CDR3 loop spans 14 amino acids. Germline V gene lookup returns CDR1 MNHEY and CDR2 SVGAGI.

The genes are TRBV5-1 and TRBJ2-5, with 12 nucleotides matching TRBD1. Losses at the gene ends were 0 bases for V and 5 bases for J; bases not matched to a gene: 2. This CDR3 contains 15 residues. Germline V gene data show CDR1 as SGHRS and CDR2 as YFSETQ. CDR3 loop: CASSLAGTGGETQYF. CDR3 in DNA: TGCGCCAGCAGCTTGGCGGGGACAGGGGGCGAGACCCAGTACTTC.

The table lists this clonotype with a count of one. The CDR3 DNA reads TGTGCCAGCAGAAACGGACAGGGGAACACTGAAGCTTTCTTT. This gives the protein CASRNGQGNTEAFF. The V gene is TRBV6-2 or TRBV6-3, the J gene TRBJ1-1; 8 nucleotides line up with TRBD1. V dropped 6 bases and J dropped 1; count of bases not matched to a gene: 4. CDR3 size: 14 residues. Germline CDR1 MNHEY, CDR2 SVGEGT.

The genes are TRBV20-1 and TRBJ1-5, with a weak D call TRBD1 (5 bases). Germline V gene lookup returns CDR1 DFQATT and CDR2 SNEGSKA (reference sequence). V was trimmed by 6 bases and J by 2 bases, leaving 8 bases between them. The CDR3 loop spans 12 amino acids. The CDR3 spells CSAQQGNQPQHF. The CDR3 bases are TGCAGTGCACAACAGGGCAATCAGCCCCAGCATTTT.

The chain joins TRBV21-1 to TRBJ2-7; TRBD1, as called in the table, went unchecked against the DNA. TRBV21-1 is recorded as a pseudogene. The CDR3 loop spans 20 amino acids. The CDR3 DNA reads TGTGCCAGCAGCATAAAACCGGGACAGAGGACAGGTGTCTTATCCTACGAGCAGTACTTC. The encoded protein is CASSIKPGQRTGVLSYEQYF.

The chain has TRBV7-2 and TRBJ2-7; 9 bases are shared with TRBD2. CDR1 is SGHTA, CDR2 FQGNSA, per germline. CDR3 length: 17 amino acids. Trimming at V came to 5 bases and at J to 2 bases, leaving 13 bases not matched to a gene. The CDR3 bases are TGTGCCAGCAGCCGTAGCAGTAGCGGGAGTTCGGCCTACGAGCAGTACTTC. It specifies CASSRSSSGSSAYEQYF.

In this sample, this clonotype turned up once. This chain uses TRBV28 with TRBJ2-5; D may be TRBD1 (6 bases). V dropped 1 base and J dropped 0 bases, with 15 bases sitting between them. The CDR3 contains 17 residues. From germline, CDR1 is MDHEN and CDR2 SYDVKM. CDR3 in amino acids: CASSLYGFRGNQETQYF. CDR3 coding DNA: TGTGCCAGCAGTTTATATGGTTTCAGGGGAAACCAAGAGACCCAGTACTTC. The entire variable domain, with the rest obtained from reference TRBV28 and TRBJ2-5, is as follows: DVKVTQSSRYLVKRTGEKVFLECVQDMDHENMFWYRQDPGLGLRLIYFSYDVKMKEKGDIPEGYSVSREKKERFSLILESASTNQTSMYLCASSLYGFRGNQETQYFGPGTRLLVL.

The chain recombines TRBV12-3 or TRBV12-4 with TRBJ2-7; D remains unclear. The CDR3 length is 13 residues. Deletions cut 2 bases from V and 3 bases from J, with 8 bases between. This CDR3 is CASSLSVHYEQYF. The CDR3 nucleotides read TGTGCCAGCAGTTTATCGGTACACTACGAGCAGTACTTC.

CDR3 bases: TGTGCCAGCAGCTCAAGGGCAGGACTAGCGCTGTATGAGCAGTTCTTC. This encodes CASSSRAGLALYEQFF. The genes are TRBV7-9 and TRBJ2-1; 9 nucleotides align to TRBD2. J gave up 8 bases and V 4 bases, and 12 bases lay outside the gene matches. CDR1 is SEHNR, CDR2 FQNEAQ, per germline (reference sequence). This CDR3 region has 16 residues.

V and J are TRBV6-2 or TRBV6-3 and TRBJ1-5; possible D gene TRBD1, 6 bases. The germline CDR1 and CDR2 sequences are MNHEY and SVGEGT. CDR3 length: 14 residues. Trimming took off 6 bases at V and 5 bases at J, with 14 bases between the two ends. The CDR3 nucleotides read TGTGCCAGCAGCTACAGGGTGACCGATCAGCCCCAGCATTTT. It specifies CASSYRVTDQPQHF.

V gene TRBV3-1 combines with J gene TRBJ2-7; tentatively, D is TRBD2 (5 bases). Trimming removed 4 bases at V and 5 bases at J, with 15 bases between. Germline V gene data show CDR1 as LGHDT and CDR2 as YNNKEL (reference sequence). There are 14 residues in the CDR3. As DNA, the CDR3 is TGTGCCAGCAGCCCCCAGAGGGTTTCGAACGAGCAGTACTTC. Protein product: CASSPQRVSNEQYF.

The chain uses TRBV6-5 and TRBJ2-7, with 8 positions matching TRBD1. In germline, CDR1 is MNHEY, CDR2 SVGAGI. V lost 6 bases, J lost 3 bases, and 7 bases stayed unmatched. The CDR3 loop spans 14 amino acids. This chain's CDR3 is CASRARQGNYEQYF. The DNA of the CDR3 is TGTGCCAGCAGGGCTAGACAGGGGAACTACGAGCAGTACTTC.

This clonotype has more than one count but fewer than ten. V and J are TRBV5-1 and TRBJ2-7, with D unresolved. The V end lost 4 bases, the J end lost 3 bases, and 11 bases lay between the germline ends. CDR1 SGHRS and CDR2 YFSETQ come from the germline V gene. CDR3 length equals 13 residues. Here the CDR3 reads CASSGSQVYEQYF. The DNA for the CDR3 is TGCGCCAGCAGCGGTTCCCAGGTCTACGAGCAGTACTTC.